The TCR beta chain under discussion was sequenced for a study of Ad26.COV2.S vaccination and SARS-CoV-2 variants. TCRdb's table, derived via immunoSEQ multiplex PCR, lists solely in-frame clones and lacks some. Here the sample spans about 460,000 clones, about nine tenths being singletons. Regarding treatment: 15 to 20 received Ad26.COV2.S at low or high dose, single or two shots; several received placebo; per-sample allocation not given. The investigators took samples on day 63 after the first vaccine or placebo injection. The CDR3 loop spans 14 amino acids. Germline values: CDR1 SEHNR, CDR2 FQNEAQ (reference sequence). Trimming removed 2 bases at V and 4 bases at J, with 12 bases between.

This chain connects TRBV7-9 to TRBJ2-7; TRBD2 might be the D (6 bases). This sequence was found in a person aged 18-60 years who received the Ad26.COV2.S COVID-19 vaccine or a placebo. The sample consisted of peripheral blood, taken in a trial of Ad26.COV2.S vaccine versus placebo. The CDR3 region is CASSLWASEYEQYF. The CDR3 nucleotides read TGTGCCAGCAGCTTATGGGCTAGCGAGTACGAGCAGTACTTC.